One sample yielded the 21 T cell receptor beta chains listed below, sequenced in a study of blood T cell repertoires in COVID-19. The method was immunoSEQ multiplex PCR; TCRdb's version includes in-frame clones alone and lacks a portion of them. The sample has approximately 220,000 clones, approximately 80% seen once. Material: PBMCs or T cells enriched from blood (not recorded which). These receptors originate from a woman aged 40 to 49 with acute COVID-19.

The chain employs TRBV30 and TRBJ2-7, with TRBD2 matching 8 bases. The CDR3 is 14 amino acids. The J segment lost 4 bases and the V segment lost 2 bases, leaving 7 bases of the junction unmatched. Per germline, CDR1 GTSNPN and CDR2 SVGIG (reference sequence). The CDR3 coding sequence is TGTGCCTGGAGTACCGGGACTAGAAGTTACGAGCAGTACTTC. Translated: CAWSTGTRSYEQYF.

This rearrangement joins TRBV18 to TRBJ1-5, with TRBD1 matching over 9 bases. Trimming took 1 base from V and 4 from J; bases not matched to a gene: 8. CDR1 is KGHSH, CDR2 LQKENI, per germline. The CDR3 runs 17 residues. The CDR3 sequence is CASSPLPPGQGNQPQHF. CDR3 in DNA: TGTGCCAGCTCACCACTTCCGCCGGGACAGGGAAATCAGCCCCAGCATTTT.

V usage is TRBV6-5 and J usage is TRBJ1-1, with TRBD1 matching over 10 bases. Germline CDR1 is MNHEY and CDR2 is SVGAGI. CDR3 length: 14 amino acids. Trimming removed 6 bases from V and 5 bases from J; junction bases left unmatched: 6. The CDR3 loop reads CASRYDRGRTEAFF. The CDR3 coding sequence is TGTGCCAGCAGGTACGACAGGGGGCGGACTGAAGCTTTCTTT.

As DNA, the CDR3 is TGTGCCTGGAGTGTATCGCTCGGCTATGGCTACACCTTC. It encodes CAWSVSLGYGYTF. The chain combines TRBV30 with TRBJ1-2; D is uncertain. V lost 0 bases to trimming and J lost 4 bases, with 9 bases between them. Per germline, CDR1 GTSNPN and CDR2 SVGIG (reference sequence). This CDR3 comprises 13 residues.

This clone was observed once. The sample contains more than one DNA sequence encoding this CDR3. The chain joins TRBV27 to TRBJ1-2; 9 nucleotides agree with TRBD1. V lost 3 bases to trimming and J lost 7 bases; unmatched junction nucleotides: 3. CDR1 is MNHEY, CDR2 SMNVEV, per germline (reference sequence). There are 13 residues in the CDR3. CDR3 sequence: CASSFGQGFGYTF. The DNA for the CDR3 is TGTGCCAGCAGTTTCGGACAGGGGTTTGGCTACACCTTC.

The genes are TRBV30 and TRBJ2-7; TRBD2 is a possible D gene (5 bases). CDR1 and CDR2 (germline): GTSNPN, SVGIG (reference sequence). Trimming left V 2 bases short and J 4 bases short, with 9 bases between. CDR3 size: 12 residues. The CDR3 region has the DNA TGTGCCTGGAGTCCCGGGATGTACGAGCAGTACTTC. Translating it yields CAWSPGMYEQYF.

The genes are TRBV7-2 and TRBJ2-7; TRBD1 matches 10 bases. V trimming: 2 bases; J trimming: 5 bases; junction bases outside the gene matches: 6. The CDR3 contains 15 residues. Germline CDR1 reads SGHTA; CDR2 reads FQGNSA. The CDR3 coding sequence is TGTGCCAGCAGCTTATTGGGACAGGGGATCAACGAGCAGTACTTC. Protein product: CASSLLGQGINEQYF.

The chain links TRBV2 to TRBJ1-5, with 8 bases lining up with TRBD1. Trimming removed 7 bases from V and 2 bases from J; junction bases left unmatched: 7. This CDR3 comprises 15 residues. CDR1 is SNHLY and CDR2 is FYNNEI in the germline V gene. CDR3 residues: CASTKDRVGNQPQHF. The DNA for the CDR3 is TGTGCCAGCACCAAGGACAGGGTAGGCAATCAGCCCCAGCATTTT.

V usage is TRBV11-2 and J usage is TRBJ1-3; the D is unclear. Germline CDR1 and CDR2: SGHAT and FQNNGV. V dropped 1 base and J dropped 2 bases, with 12 bases sitting between them. CDR3 length: 16 amino acids. In DNA, the CDR3 is TGTGCCAGCAGCTTAGCGTCAGCCCAGGCTGGAAACACCATATATTTT. It yields the protein CASSLASAQAGNTIYF.

The chain recombines TRBV5-6 with TRBJ1-4; D perhaps matches TRBD1 (6 bases). The CDR3 loop spans 15 amino acids. Germline CDR1 SGHDT, CDR2 YYEEEE. Trimming cost V 3 bases and J 4 bases, with 13 bases left between them. The CDR3 region is CASSSGQTINEKLFF. CDR3 sequence (DNA): TGTGCCAGCAGCTCCGGACAGACGATTAATGAAAAACTGTTTTTT.

The chain couples TRBV15 to TRBJ2-7; weak D call: TRBD1 (5 bases). The CDR3 runs 15 residues. From germline, CDR1 is LNHNV and CDR2 YYDKDF (reference sequence). V lost 0 bases and J 0 bases, leaving 9 bases between the germline ends. The CDR3 loop is CATSREVQGSYEQYF. The CDR3 nucleotides are TGTGCCACCAGCAGAGAAGTGCAGGGCTCCTACGAGCAGTACTTC.

The chain uses TRBV28 and TRBJ1-5; tentative D call: TRBD1 (6 bases). Trimming left V 6 bases short and J 7 bases short, with 19 bases between. The germline CDR1 and CDR2 sequences are MDHEN and SYDVKM. The CDR3 has 15 residues. This CDR3 reads CASRPQGGGGQPQHF. The CDR3 nucleotides are TGTGCCAGCAGACCCCAGGGAGGGGGTGGGCAGCCCCAGCATTTT.

This clone was picked up a small number of times. The J gene is TRBJ1-1, the V gene TRBV7-3; 7 nucleotides match TRBD1. Per the germline V gene, CDR1 is SGHTA and CDR2 is FQGTGA. The CDR3 is 13 amino acids. V shed 5 bases, J shed 6 bases, and the junction held 6 bases outside the gene matches. The CDR3 spells CASSPDRVAEAFF. CDR3 coding DNA: TGTGCCAGCAGCCCCGACAGGGTGGCTGAAGCTTTCTTT.

Details on this clone: Germline and junction disagree at one end, which may indicate a read error. This chain uses TRBV29-1 with TRBJ1-2, with D uncertain. This CDR3 spans 12 amino acids. The V gene's germline CDR1 is SQVTM and CDR2 ANQGSEA. The CDR3 loop is CSAEGLVYSYTF. In nucleotides, the CDR3 is TGCAGCGCCGAAGGACTCGTCTATAGCTACACCTTC.

The CDR3 DNA is TGTGCCAGCAGTTTAGGAGGGGGCCCTGTTGGGGCCAACGTCCTGACTTTC. It specifies CASSLGGGPVGANVLTF. The rearrangement links TRBV28 to TRBJ2-6; TRBD1 is a possible D gene (7 bases). The ends were cut back, 2 bases at V and 3 bases at J, with 14 bases in the middle. The germline V gene encodes CDR1 MDHEN and CDR2 SYDVKM. CDR3 length: 17 amino acids.

This chain links TRBV5-1 with TRBJ2-7; TRBD1 agrees at 12 bases. Trimming cost V 4 bases and J 7 bases; bases outside gene matches: 9. Looked up from germline, CDR1 is SGHRS and CDR2 is YFSETQ. The CDR3 consists of 15 residues. CDR3 DNA: TGCGCCAGCAGCCTGGGGACAGGGGGCTCAGGAGAGCAGTACTTC. Translating it yields CASSLGTGGSGEQYF.

This clone appeared once. This rearrangement joins TRBV7-9 to TRBJ1-4, with D tentatively TRBD1 (5 bases). The ends were cut back, 5 bases at V and 8 bases at J, with 12 bases in the middle. Per germline, CDR1 SEHNR and CDR2 FQNEAQ (reference sequence). The length of the CDR3 is 13 residues. The CDR3 is CASSRRTQEKLFF. Written as DNA, the CDR3 is TGTGCCAGCAGCCGAAGGACACAGGAAAAACTGTTTTTT.

V usage is TRBV19 and J usage is TRBJ2-3; 8 nucleotides agree with TRBD2. CDR1 is LNHDA and CDR2 is SQIVND in the germline V gene (reference sequence). The CDR3 loop spans 15 amino acids. V trimming: 3 bases; J trimming: 1 base; junction bases outside the gene matches: 3. CDR3 nucleotides: TGTGCCAGTAGTATTGTGCGGGAGGGCACAGATACGCAGTATTTT. Translating gives CASSIVREGTDTQYF.

In DNA, the CDR3 is TGTGCCAGCAGTTTTAACAGAGATGGAAACACCATATATTTT. Protein sequence: CASSFNRDGNTIYF. J is TRBJ1-3 and V is TRBV28, with D unresolved. V was cut by 3 bases and J by 3 bases, with 9 bases left in between. This CDR3 is 14 amino acids long. CDR1 and CDR2 from the germline V gene are MDHEN and SYDVKM. Full variable domain (missing parts from reference TRBV28 and TRBJ1-3): DVKVTQSSRYLVKRTGEKVFLECVQDMDHENMFWYRQDPGLGLRLIYFSYDVKMKEKGDIPEGYSVSREKKERFSLILESASTNQTSMYLCASSFNRDGNTIYFGEGSWLTVV.

The chain has TRBV7-2 and TRBJ2-1; 15 nucleotides align to TRBD2. Germline V gene sequence: CDR1 SGHTA, CDR2 FQGNSA. The CDR3 consists of 18 residues. The trim removed 5 bases at V and 6 bases at J, leaving 11 bases unmatched. CDR3 loop: CASSDHRGLAGGRNEQFF. The CDR3 DNA is TGTGCCAGCAGCGATCACCGGGGACTAGCGGGGGGTCGCAATGAGCAGTTCTTC.

This sequence joins TRBV20-1 and TRBJ2-5; D not resolved. Looked up from germline, CDR1 is DFQATT and CDR2 is SNEGSKA (reference sequence). V was trimmed by 3 bases and J by 5 bases, leaving 22 bases between them. This CDR3 is 16 amino acids long. The CDR3 DNA reads as TGCAGTGCTAGTCCGGCGGATGTAGTTCGATTGGAGACCCAGTACTTC. Encoded protein: CSASPADVVRLETQYF.